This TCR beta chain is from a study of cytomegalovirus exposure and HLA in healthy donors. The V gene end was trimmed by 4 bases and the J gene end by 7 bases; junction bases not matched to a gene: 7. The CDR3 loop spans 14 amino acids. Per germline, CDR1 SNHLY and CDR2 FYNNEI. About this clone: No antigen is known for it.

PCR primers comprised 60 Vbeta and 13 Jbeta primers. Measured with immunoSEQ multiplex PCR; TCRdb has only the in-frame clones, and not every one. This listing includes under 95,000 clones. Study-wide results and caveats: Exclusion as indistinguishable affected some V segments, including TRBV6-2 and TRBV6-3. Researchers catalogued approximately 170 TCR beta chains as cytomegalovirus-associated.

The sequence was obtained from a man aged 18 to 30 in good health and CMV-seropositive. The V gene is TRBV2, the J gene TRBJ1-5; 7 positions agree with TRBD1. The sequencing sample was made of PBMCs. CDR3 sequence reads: CASSVGAGGQPQHF. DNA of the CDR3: TGTGCCAGCAGTGTGGGGGCAGGGGGACAGCCCCAGCATTTT.